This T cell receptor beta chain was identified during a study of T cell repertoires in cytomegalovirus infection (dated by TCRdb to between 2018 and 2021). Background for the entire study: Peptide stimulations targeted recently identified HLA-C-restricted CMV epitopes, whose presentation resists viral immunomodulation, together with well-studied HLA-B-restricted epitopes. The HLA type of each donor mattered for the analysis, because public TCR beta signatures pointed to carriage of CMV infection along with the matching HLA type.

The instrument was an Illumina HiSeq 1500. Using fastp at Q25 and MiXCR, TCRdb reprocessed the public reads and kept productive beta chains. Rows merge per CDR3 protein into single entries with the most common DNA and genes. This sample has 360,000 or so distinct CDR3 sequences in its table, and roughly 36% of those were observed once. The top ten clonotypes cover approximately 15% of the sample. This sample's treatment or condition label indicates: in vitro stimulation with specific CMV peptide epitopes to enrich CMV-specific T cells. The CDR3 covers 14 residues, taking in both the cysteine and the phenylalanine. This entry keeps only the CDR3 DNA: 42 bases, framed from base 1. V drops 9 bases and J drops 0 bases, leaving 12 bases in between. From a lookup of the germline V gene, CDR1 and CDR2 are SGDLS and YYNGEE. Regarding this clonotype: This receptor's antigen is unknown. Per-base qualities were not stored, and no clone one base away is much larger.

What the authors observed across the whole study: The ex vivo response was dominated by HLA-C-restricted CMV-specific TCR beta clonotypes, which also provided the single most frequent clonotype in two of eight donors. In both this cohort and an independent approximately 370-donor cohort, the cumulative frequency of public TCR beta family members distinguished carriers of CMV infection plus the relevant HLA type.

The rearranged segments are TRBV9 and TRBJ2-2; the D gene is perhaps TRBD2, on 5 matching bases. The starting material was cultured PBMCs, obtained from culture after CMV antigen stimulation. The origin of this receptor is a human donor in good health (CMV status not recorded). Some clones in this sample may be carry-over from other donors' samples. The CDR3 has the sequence CATSRGANTGELFF. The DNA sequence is TGTGCCACTTCACGGGGTGCGAACACCGGGGAGCTGTTTTTT.